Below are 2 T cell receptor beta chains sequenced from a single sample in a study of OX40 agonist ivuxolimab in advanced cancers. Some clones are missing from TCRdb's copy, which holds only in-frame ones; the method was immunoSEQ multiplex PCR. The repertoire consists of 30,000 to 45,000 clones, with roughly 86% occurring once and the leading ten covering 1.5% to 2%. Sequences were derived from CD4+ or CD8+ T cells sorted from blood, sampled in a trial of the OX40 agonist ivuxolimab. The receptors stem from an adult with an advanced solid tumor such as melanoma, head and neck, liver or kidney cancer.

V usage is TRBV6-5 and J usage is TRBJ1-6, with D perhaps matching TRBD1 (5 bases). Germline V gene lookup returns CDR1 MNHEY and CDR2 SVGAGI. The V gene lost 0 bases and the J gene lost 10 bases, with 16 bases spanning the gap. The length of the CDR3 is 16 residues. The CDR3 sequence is CASSYSPEARGSPLHF. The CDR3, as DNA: TGTGCCAGCAGTTACTCCCCGGAGGCCCGGGGCTCACCCCTCCACTTT.

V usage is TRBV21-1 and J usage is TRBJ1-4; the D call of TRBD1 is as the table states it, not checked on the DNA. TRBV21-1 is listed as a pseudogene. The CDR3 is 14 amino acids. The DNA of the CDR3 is TGTGCCAGCAGCGGGGGCCCAACTAATGAAAAACTGTTTTTT. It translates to CASSGGPTNEKLFF.